These T cell receptor beta chains were read from a single sample in a study of T cell changes during pregnancy in multiple sclerosis. Using immunoSEQ multiplex PCR, the repertoire was profiled, and TCRdb retains in-frame clones only, with some absent. The repertoire holds about 94,000 clones, with 94% as singletons. This material consisted of peripheral blood, taken in the third trimester of pregnancy. The receptors were gathered from a female donor with multiple sclerosis, enrolled in a pregnancy study. The CDR3 runs from the conserved cysteine through the conserved F or W. A D gene is named only where the DNA matches it firmly. Clone sizes are given selectively: once, few, many, or a class where the clone is expanded.

D,size,V,J,CDR3,DNA
.,.,TRBV5-1,TRBJ2-7,CASSLVRGSSYEQYF,TGCGCCAGCAGCTTGGTGCGCGGATCCTCCTACGAGCAGTACTTC
TRBD1,.,TRBV10-2,TRBJ2-1,CASSKTGYNEQFF,TGCGCCAGCAGTAAGACAGGGTACAATGAGCAGTTCTTC
TRBD1,.,TRBV15,TRBJ1-1,CATSSPGTGLGTEAFF,TGTGCCACCAGCAGTCCCGGGACAGGGTTGGGCACTGAAGCTTTCTTT
TRBD1,.,TRBV30,TRBJ1-5,CAWRRGQGMSNQPQHF,TGTGCCTGGAGGAGGGGACAGGGCATGAGCAATCAGCCCCAGCATTTT
.,.,TRBV28,TRBJ1-1,CASSARFAAFF,TGTGCCAGCAGTGCCCGTTTCGCGGCTTTCTTT
.,.,TRBV9,TRBJ1-3,CASSLRLSGNTIYF,TGTGCCAGCAGCCTCCGTCTATCTGGAAACACCATATATTTT
TRBD2,.,TRBV27,TRBJ2-1,CASSGLAGVNEQFF,TGTGCCAGCAGCGGACTAGCGGGAGTAAATGAGCAGTTCTTC
.,.,TRBV18,TRBJ1-1,CASSSSRGNTEAFF,TGTGCCAGCTCATCTAGCAGGGGGAACACTGAAGCTTTCTTT
TRBD2,once,TRBV7-9,TRBJ2-7,CASSARTSGFYEQYF,TGTGCCAGCAGCGCTAGGACTAGCGGTTTCTACGAGCAGTACTTC
TRBD2,.,TRBV7-9,TRBJ2-7,CASSTRTSGSNEQYF,TGTGCCAGCAGCACAAGGACTAGCGGGAGTAACGAGCAGTACTTC
TRBD2,.,TRBV28,TRBJ2-7,CASSPPTSGRYEQYF,TGTGCCAGCAGCCCCCCGACTAGCGGGAGGTACGAGCAGTACTTC
.,.,TRBV18,TRBJ2-1,CASSPLPPVLGSEQFF,TGTGCCAGCTCACCACTACCCCCTGTCCTAGGTAGTGAGCAGTTCTTC
TRBD2,.,TRBV4-1,TRBJ2-5,CASSRASGRRETQYF,TGCGCCAGCAGCCGAGCTAGCGGGAGGAGGGAGACCCAGTACTTC
.,.,TRBV11-2,TRBJ2-1,CASSLGRGLDNEQFF,TGTGCCAGCAGCTTAGGGCGCGGGCTAGACAATGAGCAGTTCTTC
TRBD2,.,TRBV20-1,TRBJ2-7,CSAPTSGEQYF,TGCAGTGCGCCGACTAGCGGCGAGCAGTACTTC
.,.,TRBV27,TRBJ2-7,CASSFRSERHPSLYEQYF,TGTGCCAGCAGTTTTAGGTCCGAGCGGCACCCCAGTCTCTACGAGCAGTACTTC
TRBD1,.,TRBV9,TRBJ1-2,CASSVAGQGGGGYTF,TGTGCCAGCAGCGTAGCCGGACAGGGGGGAGGTGGCTACACCTTC
.,once,TRBV7-9,TRBJ1-2,CASRPTMTGPRDDGYTF,TGTGCCAGCAGGCCAACAATGACAGGCCCTCGGGACGATGGCTACACCTTC
.,once,TRBV7-9,TRBJ2-2,CASSLRDKAGELFF,TGTGCCAGCAGCTTAAGAGACAAGGCCGGGGAGCTGTTTTTT
TRBD1,.,TRBV27,TRBJ1-5,CASRPTGGGKQPQHF,TGTGCCAGCAGACCTACCGGAGGGGGCAAGCAGCCCCAGCATTTT
TRBD2,.,TRBV11-2,TRBJ2-1,CASSELLAGVYNEQFF,TGTGCCAGCAGCGAGCTTCTAGCGGGAGTCTACAATGAGCAGTTCTTC
TRBD1,.,TRBV27,TRBJ1-1,CASSLLTSSGGTEAFF,TGTGCCAGCAGTTTATTAACGAGTTCAGGGGGCACTGAAGCTTTCTTT
.,.,TRBV10-2,TRBJ1-1,CASRQDPTALNTEAFF,TGCGCCAGCAGGCAAGATCCTACAGCTTTGAACACTGAAGCTTTCTTT
TRBD2,.,TRBV10-1,TRBJ2-3,CASSERLAGATDTQYF,TGCGCCAGCAGTGAGAGACTAGCGGGAGCCACAGATACGCAGTATTTT
.,.,TRBV28,TRBJ2-5,CASRPHAHSRGETQYF,TGTGCCAGCAGACCGCACGCCCACTCAAGAGGAGAGACCCAGTACTTC
TRBD1,.,TRBV5-1,TRBJ2-6,CASSLGTGGYLSGANVLTF,TGCGCCAGCAGCCTGGGAACAGGGGGATACCTCTCTGGGGCCAACGTCCTGACTTTC
TRBD1,.,TRBV25-1,TRBJ2-7,CATDRGPYEQYF,TGTGCCACCGACAGGGGGCCGTACGAGCAGTACTTC
TRBD1,.,TRBV27,TRBJ1-2,CASSFLGQTNYGYTF,TGTGCCAGCAGTTTCCTGGGACAGACGAACTATGGCTACACCTTC
TRBD2,.,TRBV27,TRBJ2-5,CASRRLAAQETQYF,TGTGCCAGCAGAAGACTAGCGGCCCAAGAGACCCAGTACTTC
TRBD1,.,TRBV6-5,TRBJ2-7,CASSYGTGGSYEQYF,TGTGCCAGCAGTTACGGGACAGGGGGATCTTACGAGCAGTACTTC
TRBD1,.,TRBV5-3,TRBJ1-1,CARSFYRGLGTEAFF,TGTGCCAGAAGCTTTTACAGGGGGCTGGGCACTGAAGCTTTCTTT
.,once,TRBV6-1,TRBJ2-1,CASTPGVNEQFF,TGTGCCAGCACCCCAGGGGTCAATGAGCAGTTCTTC